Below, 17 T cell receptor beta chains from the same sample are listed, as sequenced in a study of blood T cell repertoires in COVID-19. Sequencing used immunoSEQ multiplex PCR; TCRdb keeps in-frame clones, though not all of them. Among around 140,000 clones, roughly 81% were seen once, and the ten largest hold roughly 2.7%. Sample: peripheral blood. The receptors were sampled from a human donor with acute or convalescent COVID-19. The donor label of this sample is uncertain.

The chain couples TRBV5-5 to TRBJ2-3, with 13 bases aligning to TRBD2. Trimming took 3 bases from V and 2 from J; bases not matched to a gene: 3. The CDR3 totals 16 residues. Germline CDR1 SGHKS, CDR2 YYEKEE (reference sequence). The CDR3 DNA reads TGTGCCAGCAGCTCCGGACTAGCGGGAGCCACAGATACGCAGTATTTT. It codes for CASSSGLAGATDTQYF.

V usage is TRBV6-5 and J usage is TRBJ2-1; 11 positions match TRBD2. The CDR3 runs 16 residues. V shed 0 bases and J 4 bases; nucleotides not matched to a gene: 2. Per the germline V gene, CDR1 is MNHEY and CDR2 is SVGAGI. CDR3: CASSYSGTSGYNEQFF. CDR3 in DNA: TGTGCCAGCAGTTACTCCGGGACTAGCGGTTACAATGAGCAGTTCTTC.

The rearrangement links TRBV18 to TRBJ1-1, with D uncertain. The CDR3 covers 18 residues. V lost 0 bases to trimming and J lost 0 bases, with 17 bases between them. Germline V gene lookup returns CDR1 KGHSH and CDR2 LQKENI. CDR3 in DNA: TGTGCCAGCTCACCACCTACTAACCTGCGCAGAGTGAACACTGAAGCTTTCTTT. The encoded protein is CASSPPTNLRRVNTEAFF.

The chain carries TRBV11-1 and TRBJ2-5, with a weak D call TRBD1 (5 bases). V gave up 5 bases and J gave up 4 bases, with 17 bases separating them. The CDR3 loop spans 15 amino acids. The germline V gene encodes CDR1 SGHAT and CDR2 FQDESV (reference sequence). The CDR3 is CASSPRAARGETQYF. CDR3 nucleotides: TGTGCCAGCAGCCCCCGGGCAGCAAGGGGAGAGACCCAGTACTTC.

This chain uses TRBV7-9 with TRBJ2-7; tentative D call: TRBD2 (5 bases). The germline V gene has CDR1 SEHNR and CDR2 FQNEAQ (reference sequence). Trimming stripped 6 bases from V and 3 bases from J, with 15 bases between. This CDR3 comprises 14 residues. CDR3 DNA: TGTGCCAGCAGTCTAGCCGAGGGCCACTACGAGCAGTACGTC. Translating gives CASSLAEGHYEQYV.

CDR3 in amino acids: CASSLGREETNYGYTF. The CDR3 nucleotides read TGTGCCAGCAGTTTAGGAAGGGAGGAGACTAACTATGGCTACACCTTC. The chain couples TRBV27 to TRBJ1-2; no reliable D call. The CDR3 consists of 16 residues. Germline-derived CDR1 and CDR2 are MNHEY and SMNVEV (reference sequence). The V end lost 2 bases, the J end lost 0 bases, and 13 bases lay between the germline ends.

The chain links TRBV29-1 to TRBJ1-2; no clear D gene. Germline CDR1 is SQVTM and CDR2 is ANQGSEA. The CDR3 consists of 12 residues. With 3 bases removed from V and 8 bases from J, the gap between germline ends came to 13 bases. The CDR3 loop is CSVDFTRVGYTF. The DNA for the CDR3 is TGCAGCGTTGATTTTACTCGGGTCGGCTACACCTTC.

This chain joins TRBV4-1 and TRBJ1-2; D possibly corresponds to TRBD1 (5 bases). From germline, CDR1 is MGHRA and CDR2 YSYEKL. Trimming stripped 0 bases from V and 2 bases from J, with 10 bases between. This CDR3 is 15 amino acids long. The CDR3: CASSQDWGGNYGYTF. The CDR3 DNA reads TGCGCCAGCAGCCAAGATTGGGGGGGGAACTATGGCTACACCTTC.

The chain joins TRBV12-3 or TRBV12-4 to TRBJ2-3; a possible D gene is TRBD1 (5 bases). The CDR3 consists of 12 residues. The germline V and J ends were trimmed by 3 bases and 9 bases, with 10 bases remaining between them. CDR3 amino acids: CASSFPRATQYF. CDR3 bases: TGTGCCAGCAGTTTCCCCAGGGCAACGCAGTATTTT.

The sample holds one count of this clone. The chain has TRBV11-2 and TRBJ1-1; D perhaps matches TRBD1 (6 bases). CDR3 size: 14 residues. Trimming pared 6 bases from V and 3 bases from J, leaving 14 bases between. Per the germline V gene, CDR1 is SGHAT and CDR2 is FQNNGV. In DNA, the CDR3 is TGTGCCAGCAGTCTTTCCAGGGGAGACACTGAAGCTTTCTTT. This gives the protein CASSLSRGDTEAFF.

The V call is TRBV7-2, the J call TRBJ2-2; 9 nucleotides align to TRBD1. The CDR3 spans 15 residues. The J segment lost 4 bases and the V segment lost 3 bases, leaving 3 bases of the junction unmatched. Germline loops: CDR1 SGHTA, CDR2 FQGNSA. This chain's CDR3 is CASSLGQGGTGELFF. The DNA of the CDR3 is TGTGCCAGCAGCTTGGGACAGGGAGGCACCGGGGAGCTGTTTTTT. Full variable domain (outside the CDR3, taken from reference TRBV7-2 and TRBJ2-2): GAGVSQSPSNKVTEKGKDVELRCDPISGHTALYWYRQSLGQGLEFLIYFQGNSAPDKSGLPSDRFSAERTGGSVSTLTIQRTQQEDSAVYLCASSLGQGGTGELFFGEGSRLTVL.

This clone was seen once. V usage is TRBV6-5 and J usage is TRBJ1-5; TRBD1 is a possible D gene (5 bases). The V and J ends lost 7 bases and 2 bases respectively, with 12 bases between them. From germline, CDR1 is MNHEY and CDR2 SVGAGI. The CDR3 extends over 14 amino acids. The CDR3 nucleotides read TGTGCCAGCATGGGGGGAAAGGGCAATCAGCCCCAGCATTTT. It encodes CASMGGKGNQPQHF.

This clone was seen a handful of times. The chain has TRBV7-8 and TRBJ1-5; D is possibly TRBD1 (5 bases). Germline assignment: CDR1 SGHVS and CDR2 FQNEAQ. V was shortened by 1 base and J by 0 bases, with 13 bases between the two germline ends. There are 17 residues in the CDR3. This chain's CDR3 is CASSLGGRVGSNQPQHF. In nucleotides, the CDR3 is TGTGCCAGCAGCTTAGGGGGCAGGGTTGGTAGCAATCAGCCCCAGCATTTT.

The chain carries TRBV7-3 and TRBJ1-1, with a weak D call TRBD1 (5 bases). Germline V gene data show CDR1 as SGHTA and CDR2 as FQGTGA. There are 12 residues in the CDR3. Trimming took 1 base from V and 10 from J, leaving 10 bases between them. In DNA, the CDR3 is TGTGCCAGCAGCTTAATGGGGGGAAGAGCTTTCTTT. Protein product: CASSLMGGRAFF. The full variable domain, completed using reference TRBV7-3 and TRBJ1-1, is GAGVSQTPSNKVTEKGKYVELRCDPISGHTALYWYRQSLGQGPEFLIYFQGTGAADDSGLPNDRFFAVRPEGSVSTLKIQRTERGDSAVYLCASSLMGGRAFFGQGTRLTVV.

The CDR3 nucleotides read TGTGCCAGCAGTGATTTTCCCGGGGGGAATCAGCCCCAGCATTTT. The encoded protein is CASSDFPGGNQPQHF. The chain carries TRBV6-1 and TRBJ1-5; possibly TRBD1 for D (5 bases). Trimming stripped 3 bases from V and 4 bases from J, with 13 bases between. The CDR3 spans 15 residues. The V gene's germline CDR1 is MNHNS and CDR2 SASEGT.

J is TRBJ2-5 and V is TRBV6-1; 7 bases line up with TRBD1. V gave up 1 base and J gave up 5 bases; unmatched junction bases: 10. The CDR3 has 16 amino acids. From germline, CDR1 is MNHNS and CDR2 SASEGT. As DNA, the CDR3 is TGTGCCAGCAGTGAAGGATGGGGGACAGCTTCCGAGACCCAGTACTTC. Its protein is CASSEGWGTASETQYF.

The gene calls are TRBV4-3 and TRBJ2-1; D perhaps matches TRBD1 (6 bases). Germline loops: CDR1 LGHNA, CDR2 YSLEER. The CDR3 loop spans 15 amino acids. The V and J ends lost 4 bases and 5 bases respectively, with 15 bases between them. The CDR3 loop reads CASSRYREPDNEQFF. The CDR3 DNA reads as TGCGCCAGCAGCCGATACAGGGAACCGGACAATGAGCAGTTCTTC.